Sequencing of this TCR beta chain was carried out in a study of monozygotic twins with inflammatory bowel disease. Overall study findings and caveats: Versus healthy twins, IBD patients showed fewer clonotypes shared with others, especially with disease activity. A distinction between different T cell subtypes was not possible.

About this clonotype: Antigen: not known.

This CDR3 is built from 16 residues. Germline CDR1 MNHEY, CDR2 SVGEGT. Using the 5' RACE reads, TCRdb records one entry per CDR3 protein without DNA. The sample table sets out fewer than 200,000 distinct CDR3 sequences. Sample: blood. The clonotype was recovered from a human donor with ulcerative colitis or Crohn's disease, or a healthy co-twin of an affected twin (not recorded which). The genes are TRBV6-2 or TRBV6-3 and TRBJ2-1; TCRdb reports TRBD2, a call that lacks DNA to check it against. This CDR3 reads CASSYPSGDSYNEQFF.